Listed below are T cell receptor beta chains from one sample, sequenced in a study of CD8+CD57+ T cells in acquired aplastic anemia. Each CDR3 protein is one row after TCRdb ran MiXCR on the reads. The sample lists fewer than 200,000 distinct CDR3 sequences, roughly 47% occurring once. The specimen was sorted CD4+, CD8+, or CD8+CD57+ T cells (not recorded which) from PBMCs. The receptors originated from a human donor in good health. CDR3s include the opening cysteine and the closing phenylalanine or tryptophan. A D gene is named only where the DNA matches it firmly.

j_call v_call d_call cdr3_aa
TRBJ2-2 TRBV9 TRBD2 CASRAGGKNTGELFF
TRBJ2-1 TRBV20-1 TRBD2 CSAPLAGGYEQFF
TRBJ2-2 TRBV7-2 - CASSLAKSGAAGELFF
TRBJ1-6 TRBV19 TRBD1 CASSGPGQNNSPLHF
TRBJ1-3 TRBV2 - CASSGMTGGNTIYF
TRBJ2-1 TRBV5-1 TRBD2 CASSLGSGRYNEQFF
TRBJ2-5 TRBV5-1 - CASSLNQETQYF
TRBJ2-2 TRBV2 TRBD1 CASRGQGDTGELFF
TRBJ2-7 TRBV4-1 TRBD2 CASSQVPGRASSEQYF
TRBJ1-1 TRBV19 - CASSFHSTVNTEAFF
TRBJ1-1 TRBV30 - CAWSVGNTEAFF
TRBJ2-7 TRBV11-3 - CASSLAWGQAYEQYF
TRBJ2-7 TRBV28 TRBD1 CASNTQAGGVYEQYF
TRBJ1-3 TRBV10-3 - CAISEIGNTIYF
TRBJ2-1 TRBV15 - CATSRGQLDEQFF
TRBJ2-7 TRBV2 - CASSAPAGANYEQYF
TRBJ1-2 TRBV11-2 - CASSEWVQSTDYGYTF
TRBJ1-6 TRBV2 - CASTRDNSPLHF
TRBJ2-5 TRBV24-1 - CATSVQSGTQETQYF
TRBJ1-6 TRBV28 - CASSPPGFMAPLHF
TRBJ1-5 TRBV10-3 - CAISGTDNQPQHF
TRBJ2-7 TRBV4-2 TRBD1 CASSHNRGVRDEQYF
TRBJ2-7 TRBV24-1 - CATSRTHNEQYF
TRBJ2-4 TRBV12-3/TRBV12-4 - CASSLRGNGAGVVKNIQYF
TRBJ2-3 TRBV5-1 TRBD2 CASSLGGRGRTDTQYF
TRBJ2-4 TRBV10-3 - CAIKDRAKNIQYF
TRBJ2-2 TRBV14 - CASSHGRTRLEHGELFF
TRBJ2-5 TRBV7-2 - CASSFAGETQYF
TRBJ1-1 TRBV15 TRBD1 CATSGGRQGAMAFF
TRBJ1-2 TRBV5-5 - CASSLAGANYGYTF